One sample yielded the 5 T cell receptor beta chains listed below, sequenced in a study of T-cell memory formation after mild COVID-19. TCRdb reprocessed the 5' RACE reads with MiXCR, giving one entry per CDR3 protein. The sample consists of under 600,000 distinct CDR3 sequences, about a fifth of them appearing once. Sequenced material: PBMCs or a T cell subset sorted from them (not recorded which). These receptors all stem from an adult woman who had mild COVID-19 (a few samples of this study predate the infection). Cell type and time point are not known.

In its sample, this clonotype was seen a few times. The chain links TRBV9 to TRBJ2-1; D assignment may be TRBD1 or TRBD2 (5 bases each). Germline CDR1 is SGDLS and CDR2 is YYNGEE. The CDR3 spans 14 residues. The germline V and J ends were trimmed by 0 bases and 6 bases, with 10 bases remaining between them. As DNA, the CDR3 is TGTGCCAGCAGCGTAGGTGCAGGGAGCAATGAGCAGTTCTTC. This translates into CASSVGAGSNEQFF.

This rearrangement joins TRBV6-1 to TRBJ2-3, with 13 bases that match TRBD2. V was pared by 3 bases and J by 3 bases, with 6 bases of the junction left unmatched. The V gene's germline CDR1 is MNHNS and CDR2 SASEGT. The CDR3 loop spans 17 amino acids. CDR3 sequence (DNA): TGTGCCAGCAGTGAGTTCCCGGGACTAGCGGGGACAGATACGCAGTATTTT. Its translation: CASSEFPGLAGTDTQYF.

This rearrangement joins TRBV4-3 to TRBJ1-5, with a weak D call TRBD1 (6 bases). Per germline, CDR1 LGHNA and CDR2 YSLEER. The CDR3 extends over 16 amino acids. V lost 0 bases and J lost 1, with 10 bases in between. In DNA, the CDR3 is TGCGCCAGCAGCCAAGATACCGGGGGCAGCAATCAGCCCCAGCATTTT. Encoded protein: CASSQDTGGSNQPQHF.

This chain joins TRBV7-9 and TRBJ1-6; TRBD1 agrees at 9 bases. V trimming: 3 bases; J trimming: 7 bases; junction bases outside the gene matches: 10. CDR1 is SEHNR, CDR2 FQNEAQ, per germline (reference sequence). The CDR3 runs 17 residues. CDR3 amino acids: CASSFAGTGYTNSPLHF. The DNA for the CDR3 is TGTGCCAGCAGCTTTGCCGGGACAGGGTACACGAATTCACCCCTCCACTTT.

This rearrangement joins TRBV18 to TRBJ2-7, with 7 positions matching TRBD1. V gave up 0 bases and J gave up 6 bases; unmatched junction bases: 8. Per germline, CDR1 KGHSH and CDR2 LQKENI. The CDR3 spans 15 residues. The CDR3 protein is CASSPPGRGTSEQYF. CDR3 sequence (DNA): TGTGCCAGCTCACCACCCGGCAGGGGGACATCCGAGCAGTACTTC.